The 5 T cell receptor beta chains below all came from one sample that was sequenced in a study of blood T cell repertoires in COVID-19. TCRdb's copy holds only in-frame clones and misses some; the assay was immunoSEQ multiplex PCR. Seen here are 210,000 or so clones, approximately 90% observed once, and the top ten hold approximately 12%. Sequenced input: peripheral blood. The source is a young woman who had recovered from COVID-19.

The chain couples TRBV7-9 to TRBJ2-3; D might be TRBD1 (5 bases). CDR1 and CDR2 (germline): SEHNR, FQNEAQ (reference sequence). Trimming cost V 2 bases and J 3 bases, with 9 bases left between them. The CDR3 spans 14 residues. In DNA form, the CDR3 reads TGTGCCAGCAGCTTAAAAGGGGATACAGATACGCAGTATTTT. Translated: CASSLKGDTDTQYF.

The genes are TRBV7-6 and TRBJ1-1; D gene unclear. CDR1 SGHVS and CDR2 FNYEAQ come from the germline V gene. This CDR3 spans 20 amino acids. Trimming cost V 0 bases and J 7 bases, with 30 bases left between them. The CDR3: CASSLAGKAGPGGLALEAFF. For the CDR3, the DNA is TGTGCCAGCAGCTTAGCAGGAAAGGCGGGTCCGGGTGGGTTAGCCCTTGAAGCTTTCTTT.

The rearrangement joins TRBV28 to TRBJ2-2; the D is unclear. CDR1 is MDHEN and CDR2 is SYDVKM in the germline V gene. V lost 3 bases, J lost 2 bases, and 7 bases lay in between. The CDR3 length is 14 residues. The chain's CDR3 is CASSFIFNTGELFF. CDR3 coding DNA: TGTGCCAGCAGTTTTATCTTCAACACCGGGGAGCTGTTTTTT. The variable domain in full, completed from reference TRBV28 and TRBJ2-2, reads DVKVTQSSRYLVKRTGEKVFLECVQDMDHENMFWYRQDPGLGLRLIYFSYDVKMKEKGDIPEGYSVSREKKERFSLILESASTNQTSMYLCASSFIFNTGELFFGEGSRLTVL.

This clone was detected once. The chain recombines TRBV6-5 with TRBJ1-5; D is possibly TRBD1 (5 bases). This CDR3 contains 13 residues. The V end was cut by 10 bases, the J end by 2 bases, with 12 bases between. Germline loops: CDR1 MNHEY, CDR2 SVGAGI. CDR3 nucleotide sequence: TGTGCCACGCAGGGTTCCGGCAATCAGCCCCAGCATTTT. Translating gives CATQGSGNQPQHF.

V gene TRBV7-2 combines with J gene TRBJ1-2; 9 nucleotides align to TRBD1. The CDR3 has 16 residues. The germline gives CDR1 SGHTA, CDR2 FQGNSA. Unmatched junction bases numbered 5, after V lost 1 base and J lost 2 bases. CDR3 sequence (DNA): TGTGCCAGCAGCTTAGTATCGACAGGGGGAAACTATGGCTACACCTTC. Translated: CASSLVSTGGNYGYTF.